A selection of T cell receptor beta chains follows, all from one sample in a study of T cell responses to AZD1222 COVID-19 vaccine. Libraries were prepared by immunoSEQ multiplex PCR; TCRdb keeps only in-frame clonotypes and omits some of them. The sample has approximately 100,000 clones; 93% are singletons. Specimen: peripheral blood, collected on day 0 of AZD1222 vaccination. These receptors originate from an adult in good health. CDR3s include the opening cysteine and the closing phenylalanine or tryptophan. D genes are given only for firm matches. Clone size is shown for a subset of rows, as once, few, many or a class of expanded clone.

size | J | length | V | D | CDR3 | DNA
- | TRBJ1-4 | 14 | TRBV5-6 | - | CASSLGAGNEKLFF | TGTGCCAGCAGCTTGGGGGCCGGTAATGAAAAACTGTTTTTT
- | TRBJ2-2 | 15 | TRBV29-1 | TRBD1 | CSVAGTGTIAGELFF | TGCAGCGTTGCCGGGACAGGGACTATCGCCGGGGAGCTGTTTTTT
once | TRBJ2-1 | 15 | TRBV9 | - | CASSVGESSYNEQFF | TGTGCCAGCAGCGTAGGCGAGAGCTCCTACAATGAGCAGTTCTTC
- | TRBJ2-7 | 13 | TRBV19 | - | CASSIERGGEQYF | TGTGCCAGTAGTATTGAGAGGGGTGGCGAGCAGTACTTC
- | TRBJ1-1 | 14 | TRBV7-2 | - | CASSLGQAYTEAFF | TGTGCCAGCAGCTTAGGACAGGCCTACACTGAAGCTTTCTTT
- | TRBJ2-2 | 14 | TRBV5-4 | TRBD1 | CASRDRGGTGELFF | TGTGCCAGCAGGGACAGGGGAGGAACCGGGGAGCTGTTTTTT
- | TRBJ1-3 | 11 | TRBV20-1 | - | CSASTGNTIYF | TGCAGTGCTAGTACCGGAAACACCATATATTTT
- | TRBJ1-2 | 15 | TRBV6-5 | TRBD1 | CASTRMDRGDYGYTF | TGTGCCAGCACTCGCATGGACAGGGGAGACTATGGCTACACCTTC
few | TRBJ2-7 | 15 | TRBV27 | TRBD1 | CASSIYRGEGDEQYF | TGTGCCAGCAGTATCTACAGGGGAGAAGGGGACGAGCAGTACTTC
- | TRBJ1-1 | 13 | TRBV6-5 | - | CASNSLVNTEAFF | TGTGCCAGCAACAGTCTCGTGAACACTGAAGCTTTCTTT
- | TRBJ2-1 | 16 | TRBV21-1 | - | CASSKDATSGDNEQFF | TGTGCCAGCAGCAAAGACGCGACTAGCGGTGACAATGAGCAGTTCTTC
once | TRBJ1-5 | 15 | TRBV6-5 | - | CASSIGWSGNQPQHF | TGTGCCAGCAGCATTGGCTGGTCGGGGAATCAGCCCCAGCATTTT
- | TRBJ2-7 | 13 | TRBV27 | TRBD1 | CASRPGQGVEQYF | TGTGCCAGCAGACCGGGACAGGGTGTCGAGCAGTACTTC
- | TRBJ2-7 | 15 | TRBV27 | TRBD2 | CASSLKGLAGGEQYF | TGTGCCAGCAGCTTAAAGGGACTAGCGGGCGGGGAGCAGTACTTC
- | TRBJ1-1 | 13 | TRBV29-1 | - | CSVEDPVSTEAFF | TGCAGCGTTGAAGATCCGGTTAGCACTGAAGCTTTCTTT
- | TRBJ1-6 | 15 | TRBV7-8 | - | CASSLAWGNPSPLHF | TGTGCCAGCAGCTTAGCGTGGGGTAATCCTTCACCCCTCCACTTT
- | TRBJ2-1 | 16 | TRBV3-1/TRBV3-2 | - | CASSQETSWGVNEQFF | TGTGCCAGCAGCCAAGAAACTAGCTGGGGGGTAAATGAGCAGTTCTTC
- | TRBJ2-7 | 13 | TRBV6-5 | TRBD1 | CASTGTGGVAQYF | TGTGCCAGCACAGGGACAGGGGGAGTTGCGCAGTACTTC
- | TRBJ2-7 | 14 | TRBV6-5 | - | CASRGASGTYEQYF | TGTGCCAGCAGGGGGGCTAGCGGCACCTACGAGCAGTACTTC
- | TRBJ1-1 | 16 | TRBV5-4 | - | CASSRLMDHPGTEAFF | TGTGCCAGCTCCCGGTTGATGGATCACCCCGGGACTGAAGCTTTCTTT
- | TRBJ1-3 | 15 | TRBV7-9 | - | CASSSSGGTGNTIYF | TGTGCCAGCAGCTCGAGCGGAGGGACTGGAAACACCATATATTTT
- | TRBJ1-1 | 14 | TRBV20-1 | - | CSASNRAGFTEAFF | TGCAGTGCTAGTAATCGGGCGGGGTTTACTGAAGCTTTCTTT
- | TRBJ1-2 | 15 | TRBV1 | - | CTSSQDRCPNYGYTF | TGCACCAGCAGCCAAGACAGGTGCCCTAACTATGGCTACACCTTC
few | TRBJ2-5 | 12 | TRBV10-2 | TRBD1 | CASSEYRGTQYF | TGCGCCAGCAGTGAGTACAGGGGGACCCAGTACTTC
- | TRBJ2-5 | 13 | TRBV7-9 | TRBD2 | CASSQTSGETQYF | TGTGCCAGCAGCCAGACTAGCGGGGAGACCCAGTACTTC
- | TRBJ2-1 | 14 | TRBV7-2 | - | CASSFPGPYNEQFF | TGTGCCAGCAGCTTTCCTGGACCTTACAATGAGCAGTTCTTC
- | TRBJ2-3 | 14 | TRBV6-2/TRBV6-3 | - | CASSYPGRTDTQYF | TGTGCCAGCAGTTACCCCGGACGGACAGATACGCAGTATTTT
- | TRBJ2-7 | 14 | TRBV10-2 | TRBD1 | CASSAGTGAYEQYF | TGCGCCAGCAGCGCCGGGACAGGGGCCTACGAGCAGTACTTC
- | TRBJ2-1 | 16 | TRBV18 | - | CASSPLGRDLYNEQFF | TGTGCCAGCTCACCGCTAGGGCGGGACCTCTACAATGAGCAGTTCTTC
few | TRBJ2-3 | 14 | TRBV18 | - | CASSEELYTDTQYF | TGTGCCAGCTCGGAGGAGCTTTACACAGATACGCAGTATTTT
few | TRBJ1-5 | 14 | TRBV2 | TRBD1 | CASSGTGRYQPQHF | TGTGCCAGCAGTGGGACAGGGCGTTATCAGCCCCAGCATTTT
- | TRBJ2-3 | 17 | TRBV11-2 | TRBD2 | CASSLAPSGRGTDTQYF | TGTGCCAGCAGCTTAGCCCCTAGCGGGAGGGGCACAGATACGCAGTATTTT
- | TRBJ2-5 | 17 | TRBV24-1 | TRBD2 | CATGVGLAGTVGETQYF | TGTGCCACCGGCGTGGGACTAGCGGGAACGGTGGGGGAGACCCAGTACTTC
- | TRBJ2-3 | 12 | TRBV27 | TRBD1 | CASSLSGQQQYF | TGTGCCAGCAGTTTATCGGGACAGCAGCAGTATTTT
- | TRBJ2-1 | 16 | TRBV24-1 | - | CATSDSPRPRNNEQFF | TGTGCCACCAGTGATTCCCCACGGCCCCGTAACAATGAGCAGTTCTTC
- | TRBJ1-4 | 16 | TRBV3-1/TRBV3-2 | - | CASSQDWRLGSEKLFF | TGTGCCAGCAGCCAAGATTGGCGCCTTGGGAGTGAAAAACTGTTTTTT
- | TRBJ2-1 | 16 | TRBV6-4 | TRBD2 | CASSKTSGDPYNEQFF | TGTGCCAGCAGTAAAACTAGCGGGGACCCCTACAATGAGCAGTTCTTC
- | TRBJ2-5 | 14 | TRBV6-5 | TRBD2 | CASSYLGGRETQYF | TGTGCCAGCAGTTACTTGGGCGGGAGAGAGACCCAGTACTTC
- | TRBJ2-7 | 15 | TRBV4-3 | - | CASSPTRTENYEQYF | TGCGCCAGCAGCCCGACCCGGACTGAGAACTACGAGCAGTACTTC
- | TRBJ2-1 | 14 | TRBV11-1 | - | CASSLEIAYNEQFF | TGTGCCAGCAGCTTAGAAATCGCCTACAATGAGCAGTTCTTC
- | TRBJ2-7 | 15 | TRBV4-2 | - | CASSQDGGRWYEQYF | TGTGCCAGCAGCCAAGATGGGGGGCGTTGGTACGAGCAGTACTTC
medium-sized | TRBJ2-2 | 13 | TRBV19 | - | CASSNENTGELFF | TGTGCCAGTAGTAACGAAAACACCGGGGAGCTGTTTTTT
once | TRBJ2-7 | 14 | TRBV6-2/TRBV6-3 | - | CASSYGSGPYEQYF | TGTGCCAGCAGTTACGGGTCGGGGCCCTACGAGCAGTACTTC
- | TRBJ2-1 | 16 | TRBV4-3 | - | CASSQALETVYNEQFF | TGCGCCAGCAGCCAAGCCTTAGAGACAGTCTACAATGAGCAGTTCTTC
- | TRBJ1-5 | 14 | TRBV27 | - | CASRQGHSNQPQHF | TGTGCCAGCAGGCAGGGCCATAGCAATCAGCCCCAGCATTTT
- | TRBJ2-5 | 12 | TRBV2 | - | CASRGDPETQYF | TGTGCCAGCAGGGGAGACCCGGAGACCCAGTACTTC
- | TRBJ1-4 | 14 | TRBV11-2 | - | CASSPLPRGEKLFF | TGTGCCAGCAGCCCCCTACCTAGGGGTGAAAAACTGTTTTTT
- | TRBJ2-1 | 18 | TRBV11-3 | - | CASSFGGGGSSSYNEQFF | TGTGCCAGCAGCTTCGGTGGTGGAGGTTCCAGCTCCTACAATGAGCAGTTCTTC
- | TRBJ2-7 | 14 | TRBV3-1/TRBV3-2 | - | CASSQAAGSYEQYF | TGTGCCAGCAGCCAAGCGGCGGGCTCCTACGAGCAGTACTTC
once | TRBJ1-2 | 15 | TRBV5-1 | TRBD1 | CASSTDLTGGGGYTF | TGCGCCAGCAGCACCGACCTGACAGGGGGCGGCGGCTACACCTTC
- | TRBJ2-1 | 13 | TRBV2 | - | CASKRDTYNEQFF | TGTGCCAGCAAAAGGGACACCTACAATGAGCAGTTCTTC
- | TRBJ2-3 | 14 | TRBV12-5 | - | CASCRDRSTDTQYF | TGTGCTAGTTGTCGGGACCGTAGCACAGATACGCAGTATTTT
- | TRBJ1-4 | 15 | TRBV4-2 | - | CASSETDRTNEKLFF | TGTGCCAGCAGCGAGACCGACAGAACTAATGAAAAACTGTTTTTT